This T cell receptor (beta chain) appears in the sequencing data of a study of blood T cells in healthy people across ages. CDR3 length equals 14 residues. V shed 3 bases and J shed 2 bases, with 10 bases lying between them. CDR1 MNHEY and CDR2 SMNVEV come from the germline V gene (reference sequence). A J-beta primer mix and a sample-barcoded 5' primer were used in a second PCR of roughly 6 to 12 cycles. Through a template-switch adaptor with 12 random nucleotides, each cDNA molecule received a tag. Via MiXCR, TCRdb re-called the 5' RACE reads, giving one row per CDR3 protein. The data contain roughly 1,500,000 distinct CDR3 sequences, about 31% of them singletons.

The rearrangement uses TRBV27 and TRBJ1-1, with D tentatively TRBD1 (5 bases). This receptor was taken from a young woman in good health. Sequencing input: blood. In DNA form, the CDR3 reads TGTGCCAGCAGTTTCGGGGGGTTCAACACTGAAGCTTTCTTT. Translating it yields CASSFGGFNTEAFF.